This is a list of T cell receptor beta chains from one sample in a study of OX40 agonist ivuxolimab in advanced cancers. Sequenced by immunoSEQ multiplex PCR; TCRdb stores in-frame clones only, minus some. The repertoire holds about 41,000 clones, with over 80% as singletons. The sequencing here drew on CD4+ or CD8+ T cells sorted from blood, taken in a trial of the OX40 agonist ivuxolimab. The receptors come from an adult with an advanced solid tumor such as melanoma, head and neck, liver or kidney cancer. Each CDR3 is given without its conserved first and last residue.

v_call	j_call	cdr3_aa
TRBV5-1	TRBJ2-5	ASSVTGAQETQY
TRBV7-6	TRBJ2-2	ASSPRQGANTGELF
TRBV7-3	TRBJ1-2	ASSPSTGTGYT
TRBV4-2	TRBJ2-1	ASMKGGSGNNEQF
TRBV5-1	TRBJ2-2	ASSFRQMNTGELF
TRBV29-1	TRBJ2-7	SVRTGRYEQY
TRBV6-1	TRBJ2-3	ATGRGTDTQY
TRBV6-1	TRBJ1-6	ASILPGQLNSPLH
TRBV7-9	TRBJ1-3	ASSFQGASGNTIY
TRBV6-1	TRBJ1-3	ASSEPGAGNTIY
TRBV4-1	TRBJ2-3	ASSQAGLDFTDTQY
TRBV5-1	TRBJ2-7	ASSLTGPSYEQY
TRBV2	TRBJ1-2	ASSEGPGWAD
TRBV21-1	TRBJ2-2	ASSKVGVCGGTGELF
TRBV27	TRBJ1-2	ASSSSPWGNYGYT
TRBV12-2	TRBJ2-1	ASRRTSGSVRNEQF
TRBV2	TRBJ2-5	ASNPRAEQETQY
TRBV9	TRBJ2-3	ASSPRGWDREGDTQY
TRBV6-4	TRBJ2-5	ASLTAFQETQY
TRBV19	TRBJ2-2	ASRTQGARTGELF
TRBV6-5	TRBJ2-3	ASALKRETADTQY
TRBV5-1	TRBJ1-1	ASSITGGGTTEAF
TRBV28	TRBJ1-4	ASSPPPTNEKLF
TRBV6-5	TRBJ2-7	ASSYGRGREQY
TRBV7-6	TRBJ2-2	ASSRQGGTGELF
TRBV18	TRBJ2-7	ASSPLADSGEQY
TRBV14	TRBJ2-7	ASSHGPTSSYEQY
TRBV28	TRBJ2-7	ASSFSGPYEQY
TRBV6-4	TRBJ1-2	ASSPGANYGYT
TRBV14	TRBJ2-7	ASSQGSGSWEQY
TRBV10-3	TRBJ1-1	AISRTGEGTEAF
TRBV5-6	TRBJ2-2	ASSANDWGGTGELF
TRBV6-1	TRBJ2-1	ASSDAGSPIGNEQF
TRBV7-8	TRBJ2-7	ASSLLSGSEQY
TRBV6-1	TRBJ2-7	ASRTGTYEQY
TRBV11-2	TRBJ1-2	ASSLVGALNYGYT
TRBV28	TRBJ1-1	ASSSDMNTEAF
TRBV7-9	TRBJ2-1	ASSVKSRLAGGHNEQF
TRBV19	TRBJ1-5	ASSLGGTGVKPQH
TRBV2	TRBJ2-5	ASSPRRGGETQY